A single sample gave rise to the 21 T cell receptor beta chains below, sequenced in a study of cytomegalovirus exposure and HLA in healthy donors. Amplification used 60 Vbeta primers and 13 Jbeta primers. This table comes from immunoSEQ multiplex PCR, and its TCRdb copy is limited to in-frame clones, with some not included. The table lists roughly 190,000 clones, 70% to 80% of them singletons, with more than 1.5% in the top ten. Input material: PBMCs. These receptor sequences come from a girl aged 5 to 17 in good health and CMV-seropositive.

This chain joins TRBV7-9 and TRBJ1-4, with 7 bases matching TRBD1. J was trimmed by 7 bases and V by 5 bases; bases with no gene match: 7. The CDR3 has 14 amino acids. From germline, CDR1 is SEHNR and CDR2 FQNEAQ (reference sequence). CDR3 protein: CASSRTGQSEKLFF. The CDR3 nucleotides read TGTGCCAGCAGCCGAACGGGACAGAGTGAAAAACTGTTTTTT. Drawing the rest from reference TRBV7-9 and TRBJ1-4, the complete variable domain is DTGVSQNPRHKITKRGQNVTFRCDPISEHNRLYWYRQTLGQGPEFLTYFQNEAQLEKSRLLSDRFSAERPKGSFSTLEIQRTEQGDSAMYLCASSRTGQSEKLFFGSGTQLSVL.

DNA of the CDR3: TGCGCCAGCAGCCAAGATTGGACAGGGGTGGGCCAAGAGACCCAGTACTTC. This gives the protein CASSQDWTGVGQETQYF. The rearrangement joins TRBV4-3 to TRBJ2-5; 9 bases are a match to TRBD1. Trimming took 0 bases from V and 1 from J; bases not matched to a gene: 6. The germline V gene encodes CDR1 LGHNA and CDR2 YSLEER. The CDR3 is made up of 17 amino acids.

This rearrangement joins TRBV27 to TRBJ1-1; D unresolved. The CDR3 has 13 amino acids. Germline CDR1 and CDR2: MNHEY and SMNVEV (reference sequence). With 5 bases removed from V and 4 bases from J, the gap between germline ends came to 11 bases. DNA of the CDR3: TGTGCCAGCAGTCCGGACTGGGGCACTGAAGCTTTCTTT. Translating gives CASSPDWGTEAFF.

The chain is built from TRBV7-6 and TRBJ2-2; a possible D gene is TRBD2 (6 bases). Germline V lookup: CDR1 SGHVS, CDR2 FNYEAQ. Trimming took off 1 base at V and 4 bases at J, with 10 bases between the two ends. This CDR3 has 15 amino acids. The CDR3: CASSLEDYSTGELFF. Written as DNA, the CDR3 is TGTGCCAGCAGCTTAGAGGACTACAGCACCGGGGAGCTGTTTTTT.

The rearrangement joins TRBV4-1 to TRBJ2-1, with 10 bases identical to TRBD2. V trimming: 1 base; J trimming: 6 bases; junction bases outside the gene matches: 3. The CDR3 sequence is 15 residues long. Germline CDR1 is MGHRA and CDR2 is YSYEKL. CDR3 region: CASSQVSSGGNEQFF. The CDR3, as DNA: TGCGCCAGCAGCCAAGTGTCTAGCGGGGGCAATGAGCAGTTCTTC.

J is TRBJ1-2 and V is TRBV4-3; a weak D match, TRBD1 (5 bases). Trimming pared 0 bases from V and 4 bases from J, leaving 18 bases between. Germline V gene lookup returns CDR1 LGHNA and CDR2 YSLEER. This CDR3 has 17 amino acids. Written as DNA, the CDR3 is TGCGCCAGCAGCCAAGAACTGGGGACTCCGGTGGGCTATGGCTACACCTTC. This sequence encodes CASSQELGTPVGYGYTF.

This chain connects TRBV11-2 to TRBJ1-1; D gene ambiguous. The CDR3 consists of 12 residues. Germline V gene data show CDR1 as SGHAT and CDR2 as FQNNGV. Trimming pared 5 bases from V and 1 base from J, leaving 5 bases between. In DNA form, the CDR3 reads TGTGCCAGCAGCCCAGAGAACACTGAAGCTTTCTTT. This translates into CASSPENTEAFF.

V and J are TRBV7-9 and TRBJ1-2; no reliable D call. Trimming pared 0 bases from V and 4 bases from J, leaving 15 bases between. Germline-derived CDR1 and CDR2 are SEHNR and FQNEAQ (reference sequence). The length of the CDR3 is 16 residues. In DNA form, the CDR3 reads TGTGCCAGCAGCTTAGCGGCGGTGGGTTCTAGCTATGGCTACACCTTC. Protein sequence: CASSLAAVGSSYGYTF.

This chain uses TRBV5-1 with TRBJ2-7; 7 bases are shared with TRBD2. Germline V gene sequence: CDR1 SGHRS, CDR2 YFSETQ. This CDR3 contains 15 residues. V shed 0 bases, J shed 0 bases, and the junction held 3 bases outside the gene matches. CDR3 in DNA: TGCGCCAGCAGCTTGGGCCGGGACTACTCCTACGAGCAGTACTTC. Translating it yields CASSLGRDYSYEQYF.

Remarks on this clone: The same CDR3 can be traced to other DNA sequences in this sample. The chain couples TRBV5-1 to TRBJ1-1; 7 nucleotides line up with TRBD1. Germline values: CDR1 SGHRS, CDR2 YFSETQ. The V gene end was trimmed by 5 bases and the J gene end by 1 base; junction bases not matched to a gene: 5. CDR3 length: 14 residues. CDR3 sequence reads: CASSPGTENTEAFF. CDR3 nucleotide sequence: TGCGCCAGCAGTCCCGGGACAGAGAACACTGAAGCTTTCTTT.

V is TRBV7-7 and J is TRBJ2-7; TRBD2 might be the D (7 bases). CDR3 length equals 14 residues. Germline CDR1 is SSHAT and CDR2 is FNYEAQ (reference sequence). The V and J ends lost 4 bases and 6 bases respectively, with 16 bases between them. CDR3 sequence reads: CASSSRTGGREQYF. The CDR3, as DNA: TGTGCCAGCAGCTCCCGGACGGGGGGCCGCGAGCAGTACTTC.

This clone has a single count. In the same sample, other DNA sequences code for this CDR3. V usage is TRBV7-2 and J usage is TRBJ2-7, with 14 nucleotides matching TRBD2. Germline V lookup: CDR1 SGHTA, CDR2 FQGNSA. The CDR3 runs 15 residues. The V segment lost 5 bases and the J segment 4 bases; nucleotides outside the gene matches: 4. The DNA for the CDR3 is TGTGCCAGCAGCCCGACTAGCGGGGGGGCATACGAGCAGTACTTC. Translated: CASSPTSGGAYEQYF.

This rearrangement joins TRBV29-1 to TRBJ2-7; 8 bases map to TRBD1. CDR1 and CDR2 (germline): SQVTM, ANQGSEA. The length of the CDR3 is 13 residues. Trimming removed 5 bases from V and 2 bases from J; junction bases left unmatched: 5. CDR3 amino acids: CSVFPTGAYEQYF. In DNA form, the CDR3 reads TGCAGCGTTTTCCCGACAGGGGCCTACGAGCAGTACTTC.

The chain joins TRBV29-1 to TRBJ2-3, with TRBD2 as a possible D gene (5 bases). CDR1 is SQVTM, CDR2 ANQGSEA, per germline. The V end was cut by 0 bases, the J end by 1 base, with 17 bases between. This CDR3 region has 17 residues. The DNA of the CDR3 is TGCAGCGTTGAAGATCTCCGGGAAGACTGGGGCACAGATACGCAGTATTTT. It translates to CSVEDLREDWGTDTQYF.

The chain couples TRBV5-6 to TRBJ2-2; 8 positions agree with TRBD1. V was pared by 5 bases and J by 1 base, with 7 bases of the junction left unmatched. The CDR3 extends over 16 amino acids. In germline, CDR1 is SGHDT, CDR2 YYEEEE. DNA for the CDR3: TGTGCCAGCAGGTCCGTGGGGACAGGGAACACCGGGGAGCTGTTTTTT. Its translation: CASRSVGTGNTGELFF.

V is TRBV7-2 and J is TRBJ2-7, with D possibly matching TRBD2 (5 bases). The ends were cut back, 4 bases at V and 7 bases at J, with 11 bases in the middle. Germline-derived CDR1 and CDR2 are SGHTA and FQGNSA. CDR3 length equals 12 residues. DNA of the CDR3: TGTGCCAGCAGCTCCCCCCCGGGGGAGCAGTACTTC. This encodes CASSSPPGEQYF.

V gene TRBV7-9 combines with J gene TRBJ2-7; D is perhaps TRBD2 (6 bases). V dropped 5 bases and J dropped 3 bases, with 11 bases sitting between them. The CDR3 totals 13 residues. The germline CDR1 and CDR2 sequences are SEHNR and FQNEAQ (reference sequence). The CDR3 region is CASSVAGSYEQYF. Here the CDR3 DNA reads TGTGCCAGCAGCGTGGCGGGAAGCTACGAGCAGTACTTC.

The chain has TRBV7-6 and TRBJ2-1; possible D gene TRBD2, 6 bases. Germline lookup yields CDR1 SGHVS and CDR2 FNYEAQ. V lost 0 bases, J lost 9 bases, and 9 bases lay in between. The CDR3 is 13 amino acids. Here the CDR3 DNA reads TGTGCCAGCAGCTTAGCGCTGGGAGGTGAGCAGTTCTTC. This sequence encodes CASSLALGGEQFF.

CDR3 loop: CAWSVRLAGGELFF. The CDR3 DNA follows: TGTGCCTGGAGTGTCCGCCTAGCTGGCGGGGAGCTGTTTTTT. The chain carries TRBV30 and TRBJ2-2; D possibly corresponds to TRBD2 (5 bases). This CDR3 is 14 amino acids long. V shed 0 bases and J shed 7 bases, with 12 bases lying between them. From germline, CDR1 is GTSNPN and CDR2 SVGIG (reference sequence).

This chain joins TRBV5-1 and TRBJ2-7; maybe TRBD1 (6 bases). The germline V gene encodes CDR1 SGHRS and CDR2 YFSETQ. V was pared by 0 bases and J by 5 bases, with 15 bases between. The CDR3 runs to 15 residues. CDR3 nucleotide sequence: TGCGCCAGCAGCTTGGTGCAGGGGTCGCCGCACGAGCAGTACTTC. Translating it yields CASSLVQGSPHEQYF.

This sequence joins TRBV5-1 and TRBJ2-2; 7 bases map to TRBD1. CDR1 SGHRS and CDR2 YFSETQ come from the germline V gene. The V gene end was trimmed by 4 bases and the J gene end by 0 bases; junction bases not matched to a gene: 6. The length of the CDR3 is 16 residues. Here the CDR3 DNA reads TGCGCCAGCAGCCCAAGGGGACAGTCGAACACCGGGGAGCTGTTTTTT. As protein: CASSPRGQSNTGELFF.